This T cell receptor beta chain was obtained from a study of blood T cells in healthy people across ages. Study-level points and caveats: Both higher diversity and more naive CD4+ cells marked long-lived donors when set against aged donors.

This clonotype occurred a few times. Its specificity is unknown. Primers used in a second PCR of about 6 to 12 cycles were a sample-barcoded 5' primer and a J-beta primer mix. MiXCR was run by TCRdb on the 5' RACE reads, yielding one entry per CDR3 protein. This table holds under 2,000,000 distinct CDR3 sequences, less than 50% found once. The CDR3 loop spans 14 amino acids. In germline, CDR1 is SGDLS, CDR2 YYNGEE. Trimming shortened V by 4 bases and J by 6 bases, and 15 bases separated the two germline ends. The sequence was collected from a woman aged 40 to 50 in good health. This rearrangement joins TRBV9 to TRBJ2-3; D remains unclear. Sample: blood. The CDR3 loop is CASSREWTMDTQYF. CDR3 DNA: TGTGCCAGCAGCAGAGAATGGACCATGGATACGCAGTATTTT. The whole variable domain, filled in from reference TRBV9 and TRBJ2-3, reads DSGVTQTPKHLITATGQRVTLRCSPRSGDLSVYWYQQSLDQGLQFLIQYYNGEERAKGNILERFSAQQFPDLHSELNLSSLELGDSALYFCASSREWTMDTQYFGPGTRLTVL.